Below, 23 T cell receptor beta chains from the same sample are listed, as sequenced in a study of cytomegalovirus exposure and HLA in healthy donors. Libraries were prepared by immunoSEQ multiplex PCR; TCRdb keeps only in-frame clonotypes and omits some of them. The data show about 220,000 clones, with just over 90% seen just once and more than 1% held by the top ten. Sequenced input: PBMCs. These receptor sequences come from a woman aged 18-30 years in good health and CMV-seronegative.

This clone was found many times. The chain uses TRBV28 and TRBJ2-5; tentatively, D is TRBD2 (6 bases). V lost 6 bases and J 4 bases, leaving 12 bases between the germline ends. CDR1 MDHEN and CDR2 SYDVKM come from the germline V gene. This CDR3 has 13 amino acids. CDR3 in amino acids: CASSRLGRETQYF. The CDR3 DNA sequence: TGTGCCAGCAGCCGGCTCGGGAGAGAGACCCAGTACTTC.

The chain combines TRBV14 with TRBJ1-1, with D unresolved. Germline CDR1 is SGHDN and CDR2 is FVKESK. The ends were cut back, 1 base at V and 8 bases at J, with 20 bases in the middle. The CDR3 totals 16 residues. The CDR3 DNA follows: TGTGCCAGCAGCCAAGGAAGAACTCTACTTGCCCCAGAAGCTTTCTTT. Amino acid sequence: CASSQGRTLLAPEAFF.

The chain uses TRBV11-2 and TRBJ2-2, with 7 bases fitting TRBD2. The germline V gene has CDR1 SGHAT and CDR2 FQNNGV. This CDR3 has 16 amino acids. The ends lost 3 bases at V and 6 bases at J; junction bases unmatched: 10. Here the CDR3 reads CASSFYSPLAAGELFF. The CDR3 coding sequence is TGTGCCAGCAGCTTTTACTCCCCTCTAGCGGCCGGGGAGCTGTTTTTT.

This chain connects TRBV5-1 to TRBJ2-7; 7 bases are a match to TRBD2. The CDR3 sequence is 16 residues long. The germline gives CDR1 SGHRS, CDR2 YFSETQ. V shed 4 bases and J 1 base; nucleotides not matched to a gene: 11. The CDR3 region is CASSRVAGATSYEQYF. As DNA, the CDR3 is TGCGCCAGCAGCCGGGTGGCGGGAGCGACTTCCTACGAGCAGTACTTC. Full variable domain (missing parts from reference TRBV5-1 and TRBJ2-7): KAGVTQTPRYLIKTRGQQVTLSCSPISGHRSVSWYQQTPGQGLQFLFEYFSETQRNKGNFPGRFSGRQFSNSRSEMNVSTLELGDSALYLCASSRVAGATSYEQYFGPGTRLTVT.

This chain uses TRBV15 with TRBJ2-5; TRBD1 matches at 8 bases. The germline V gene has CDR1 LNHNV and CDR2 YYDKDF (reference sequence). With 3 bases clipped from V and 9 bases from J, the junction kept 15 bases outside the gene matches. This CDR3 is 16 amino acids long. In DNA form, the CDR3 reads TGTGCCACCAGCAGGGGGGCAGGGGGCGCAATAATGGCCCAGTACTTC. As protein: CATSRGAGGAIMAQYF.

This rearrangement joins TRBV7-9 to TRBJ1-1; TRBD1 aligns across 7 bases. CDR3 length: 16 residues. Germline CDR1 and CDR2: SEHNR and FQNEAQ (reference sequence). V shed 1 base, J shed 5 bases, and the junction held 10 bases outside the gene matches. The CDR3 bases are TGTGCCAGCAGCTTAGGGAAGGGGGCTATGGGGACTGAAGCTTTCTTT. This encodes CASSLGKGAMGTEAFF. Filled out from reference TRBV7-9 and TRBJ1-1, the complete variable domain reads DTGVSQNPRHKITKRGQNVTFRCDPISEHNRLYWYRQTLGQGPEFLTYFQNEAQLEKSRLLSDRFSAERPKGSFSTLEIQRTEQGDSAMYLCASSLGKGAMGTEAFFGQGTRLTVV.

This sequence joins TRBV5-1 and TRBJ2-5; TRBD1 matches 7 bases. With 0 bases clipped from V and 5 bases from J, the junction kept 7 bases outside the gene matches. The CDR3 consists of 15 residues. Germline V gives CDR1 SGHRS, CDR2 YFSETQ. The CDR3 here is CASSLGTQGLETQYF. Written as DNA, the CDR3 is TGCGCCAGCAGCTTGGGGACACAGGGGCTCGAGACCCAGTACTTC.

The chain combines TRBV7-9 with TRBJ2-7; D perhaps matches TRBD2 (5 bases). V dropped 1 base and J dropped 1 base, with 11 bases sitting between them. The CDR3 contains 15 residues. Looked up from germline, CDR1 is SEHNR and CDR2 is FQNEAQ (reference sequence). The CDR3 coding sequence is TGTGCCAGCAGCTTAGGTGGGAGCCGATCCTACGAGCAGTACTTC. This encodes CASSLGGSRSYEQYF.

The CDR3 loop is CASSVTGSGNTIYF. CDR3 DNA: TGTGCCAGCAGTGTGACAGGCTCTGGAAACACCATATATTTT. The J gene is TRBJ1-3, the V gene TRBV28; D might be TRBD1 (6 bases). With 5 bases removed from V and 0 bases from J, the gap between germline ends came to 8 bases. The germline gives CDR1 MDHEN, CDR2 SYDVKM. CDR3 length equals 14 residues.

The chain combines TRBV6-1 with TRBJ1-5; D not certain. The CDR3 is 16 amino acids. Germline loops: CDR1 MNHNS, CDR2 SASEGT. Trimming took off 0 bases at V and 3 bases at J, with 12 bases between the two ends. The CDR3: CASSEAGVPSNQPQHF. The CDR3 DNA follows: TGTGCCAGCAGTGAAGCTGGAGTTCCCTCCAATCAGCCCCAGCATTTT.

This clone was detected once. The chain couples TRBV5-1 to TRBJ2-3; 9 bases map to TRBD1. Germline V gene sequence: CDR1 SGHRS, CDR2 YFSETQ. The CDR3 runs to 16 residues. V shed 3 bases and J 6 bases; nucleotides not matched to a gene: 11. The CDR3 DNA is TGCGCCAGCAGCTGGGGGTGGACAGGGGAGGAGGATACGCAGTATTTT. Translating it yields CASSWGWTGEEDTQYF.

The V call is TRBV11-2, the J call TRBJ1-2; D might be TRBD1 (5 bases). Trimming stripped 0 bases from V and 4 bases from J, with 15 bases between. The germline V gene has CDR1 SGHAT and CDR2 FQNNGV. The CDR3 spans 16 residues. CDR3 residues: CASSLESSAGLYGYTF. CDR3 sequence (DNA): TGTGCCAGCAGCTTAGAGTCCTCAGCAGGGCTCTATGGCTACACCTTC.

The genes are TRBV29-1 and TRBJ2-5; unclear D gene. The V gene's germline CDR1 is SQVTM and CDR2 ANQGSEA. The CDR3 is made up of 13 amino acids. Trimming pared 6 bases from V and 5 bases from J, leaving 16 bases between. The CDR3 sequence is CSVLNFYLETQYF. The DNA of the CDR3 is TGCAGCGTCCTAAACTTTTACCTCGAGACCCAGTACTTC.

The rearrangement links TRBV19 to TRBJ1-6; 8 positions match TRBD1. The CDR3 sequence is 13 residues long. The germline V gene encodes CDR1 LNHDA and CDR2 SQIVND (reference sequence). Trimming removed 7 bases from V and 10 bases from J; junction bases left unmatched: 6. The CDR3 is CASMAGTGSPLHF. Here the CDR3 DNA reads TGTGCCAGTATGGCAGGGACAGGATCACCCCTCCACTTT.

The V and J genes are TRBV10-3 and TRBJ2-6; D might be TRBD2 (5 bases). The germline V gene encodes CDR1 ENHRY and CDR2 SYGVKD. CDR3 length: 16 amino acids. V gave up 10 bases and J gave up 3 bases, with 19 bases separating them. CDR3 region: CATTDGERSGANVLTF. In nucleotides, the CDR3 is TGTGCCACCACGGACGGGGAGAGAAGTGGGGCCAACGTCCTGACTTTC.

The chain has TRBV7-8 and TRBJ2-1; 13 bases line up with TRBD2. The CDR3 loop spans 16 amino acids. V dropped 0 bases and J dropped 12; count of bases not matched to a gene: 8. Per the germline V gene, CDR1 is SGHVS and CDR2 is FQNEAQ. CDR3: CASSLAGTSGKLGQFF. CDR3 coding DNA: TGTGCCAGCAGCTTAGCAGGGACTAGCGGGAAGCTCGGGCAGTTCTTC. The full variable domain, in which reference TRBV7-8 and TRBJ2-1 provide the parts outside the CDR3, is GAGVSQSPRYKVAKRGQDVALRCDPISGHVSLFWYQQALGQGPEFLTYFQNEAQLDKSGLPSDRFFAERPEGSVSTLKIQRTQQEDSAVYLCASSLAGTSGKLGQFFGPGTRLTVL.

The chain employs TRBV30 and TRBJ2-5, with TRBD2 matching over 14 bases. The V gene's germline CDR1 is GTSNPN and CDR2 SVGIG (reference sequence). This CDR3 contains 22 residues. The V and J ends lost 1 base and 4 bases, in that order; junction bases with no gene match: 23. CDR3 residues: CAWSAVRLGPGLAGAWVETQYF. CDR3 nucleotides: TGTGCCTGGAGTGCCGTCCGTCTAGGCCCGGGACTAGCGGGAGCCTGGGTAGAGACCCAGTACTTC.

The rearrangement links TRBV19 to TRBJ1-4; 8 bases fit TRBD1. Germline CDR1 and CDR2: LNHDA and SQIVND (reference sequence). Trimming at V came to 4 bases and at J to 3 bases, leaving 10 bases not matched to a gene. The CDR3 is 17 residues long. The CDR3 sequence is CASSNLDRVFPNEKLFF. The CDR3, as DNA: TGTGCCAGTAGTAACCTGGACAGGGTCTTTCCTAATGAAAAACTGTTTTTT.

The rearrangement links TRBV6-1 to TRBJ1-2; D unclear. V was cut by 6 bases and J by 4 bases, with 18 bases left in between. CDR1 is MNHNS and CDR2 is SASEGT in the germline V gene. CDR3 length: 15 residues. The chain's CDR3 is CASRETVLTVYGYTF. CDR3 nucleotide sequence: TGTGCCAGCAGGGAAACAGTCTTAACGGTCTATGGCTACACCTTC.

The chain carries TRBV30 and TRBJ2-7; 7 nucleotides agree with TRBD2. The V segment lost 0 bases and the J segment 5 bases; nucleotides outside the gene matches: 4. Germline CDR1 GTSNPN, CDR2 SVGIG (reference sequence). The CDR3 consists of 13 residues. The CDR3 DNA reads as TGTGCCTGGAGTGTTGCGGGAGAAGACGAGCAGTACTTC. Translated: CAWSVAGEDEQYF.

The chain carries TRBV5-4 and TRBJ1-6, with TRBD1 matching over 9 bases. The germline CDR1 and CDR2 sequences are SGHNT and YYREEE (reference sequence). With 5 bases clipped from V and 6 bases from J, the junction kept 9 bases outside the gene matches. CDR3 size: 16 residues. In DNA form, the CDR3 reads TGTGCCAGCAGTGATCCCCGGGACAGGGCTAATTCACCCCTCCACTTT. Protein: CASSDPRDRANSPLHF. Full variable domain (missing parts from reference TRBV5-4 and TRBJ1-6): ETGVTQSPTHLIKTRGQQVTLRCSSQSGHNTVSWYQQALGQGPQFIFQYYREEENGRGNFPPRFSGLQFPNYSSELNVNALELDDSALYLCASSDPRDRANSPLHFGNGTRLTVT.

The CDR3 DNA reads TGTGCCAGTGGGCGGGACAGGGAATCCTACAATGAGCAGTTCTTC. It specifies CASGRDRESYNEQFF. The chain combines TRBV19 with TRBJ2-1; 9 nucleotides align to TRBD1. Per germline, CDR1 LNHDA and CDR2 SQIVND (reference sequence). The J segment lost 1 base and the V segment lost 8 bases, leaving 6 bases of the junction unmatched. This CDR3 is built from 15 residues.

The rearrangement links TRBV29-1 to TRBJ1-1; D perhaps matches TRBD1 (6 bases). The CDR3 spans 14 residues. The V end was cut by 6 bases, the J end by 0 bases, with 14 bases between. Germline V CDR1 and CDR2: SQVTM, ANQGSEA. CDR3 sequence: CSVVDRWVNTEAFF. CDR3 in DNA: TGCAGCGTAGTTGACAGGTGGGTGAACACTGAAGCTTTCTTT.